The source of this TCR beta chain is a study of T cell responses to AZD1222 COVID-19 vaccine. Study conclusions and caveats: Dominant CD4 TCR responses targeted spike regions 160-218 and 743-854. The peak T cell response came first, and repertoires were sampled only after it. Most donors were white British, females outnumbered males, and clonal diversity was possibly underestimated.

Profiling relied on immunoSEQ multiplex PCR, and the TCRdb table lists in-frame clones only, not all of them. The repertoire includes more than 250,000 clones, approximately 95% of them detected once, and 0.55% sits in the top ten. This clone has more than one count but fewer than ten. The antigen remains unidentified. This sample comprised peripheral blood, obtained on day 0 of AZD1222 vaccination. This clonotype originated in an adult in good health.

CDR3 DNA sequence: TGTGCCAGCAGCCAAGGGAGGGGGACTGGAAACACCATATATTTT. It yields the protein CASSQGRGTGNTIYF. This chain links TRBV7-9 with TRBJ1-3; a possible D gene is TRBD1 (6 bases). Germline-derived CDR1 and CDR2 are SEHNR and FQNEAQ (reference sequence). The CDR3 covers 15 residues. The germline V and J ends were trimmed by 5 bases and 2 bases, with 13 bases remaining between them.